Below are 4 T cell receptor beta chains sequenced from a single sample in a study of T cells in Graves' hyperthyroidism and ophthalmopathy. Amplification targeted TCR beta CDR3 regions from RNA transcripts. In the first-round RT-PCR of the TCR CDR3, the HTBI primer set was used. A single record per CDR3 protein comes from TCRdb applying MiXCR to the multiplex PCR reads. The table lists around 250,000 distinct CDR3 sequences, just over 14% of them singletons. The sample taken for sequencing was blood. The receptors come from a woman aged 35 to 49 with Graves' hyperthyroidism that later progressed to Graves' ophthalmopathy.

This clonotype was seen only a few times. V usage is TRBV25-1 and J usage is TRBJ2-1, with D possibly TRBD2 on 5 matching bases. V lost 10 bases, J lost 8 bases, and 18 bases lay in between. The length of the CDR3 is 13 residues. In germline, CDR1 is MGHDK, CDR2 SYGVNS. This CDR3 is CATSGENIDEQFF. As DNA, the CDR3 is TGTGCCACCAGCGGTGAAAATATAGATGAGCAGTTCTTC.

This clonotype has at least ten counts. This chain uses TRBV6-1 with TRBJ2-7; 10 bases line up with TRBD1. Germline CDR1 is MNHNS and CDR2 is SASEGT. The trim removed 6 bases at V and 7 bases at J, leaving 9 bases unmatched. This CDR3 region has 14 residues. The CDR3 coding sequence is TGTGCCAGCAGGACAGGGGGCGCGGATGAAGAGCAGTACTTC. Its protein product is CASRTGGADEEQYF.

The chain employs TRBV25-1 and TRBJ2-1, with D possibly being TRBD2 (5 bases). This CDR3 is 15 amino acids long. V lost 6 bases to trimming and J lost 4 bases, with 16 bases between them. Germline V gene data show CDR1 as MGHDK and CDR2 as SYGVNS. CDR3 in DNA: TGTGCCAGCAGCCCGGACTCTTCACCTTACAATGAGCAGTTCTTC. Amino acid sequence: CASSPDSSPYNEQFF.

This clonotype has at least ten counts. The chain recombines TRBV28 with TRBJ1-2; D gene ambiguous. In germline, CDR1 is MDHEN, CDR2 SYDVKM. V lost 8 bases and J 1 base, leaving 5 bases between the germline ends. The CDR3 contains 11 residues. The CDR3 sequence is CASGVNYGYTF. Written as DNA, the CDR3 is TGTGCCAGCGGGGTTAACTATGGCTACACCTTC.